The next 31 T cell receptor beta chains were all read from a single sample in a study of shared clonotypes between healthy human individuals. The repertoire was sequenced with immunoSEQ multiplex PCR; TCRdb's copy has only in-frame clones and lacks some. The table lists about 2.4 million clones, 90% to 95% of them singletons. The sequencing input was naive CD4+ T cells from PBMCs. Subset: CD45RA+ positively selected. These receptors were collected from a man between 18 and 35 years old in good health. Some clones in this sample may be carry-over from other donors' samples.

The chain combines TRBV15 with TRBJ1-4, with D hard to call. V dropped 1 base and J dropped 7 bases, with 4 bases sitting between them. The CDR3 is 12 amino acids. Germline loops: CDR1 LNHNV, CDR2 YYDKDF (reference sequence). The DNA for the CDR3 is TGTGCCACCAGCAGAGCCGGTGAAAAACTGTTTTTT. It is translated as CATSRAGEKLFF.

This clone has just one count. This chain joins TRBV7-9 and TRBJ2-3; D remains unclear. The ends were cut back, 0 bases at V and 5 bases at J, with 9 bases in the middle. This CDR3 is built from 14 residues. Germline V lookup: CDR1 SEHNR, CDR2 FQNEAQ (reference sequence). CDR3 region: CASSLALEGDTQYF. In DNA form, the CDR3 reads TGTGCCAGCAGCTTAGCTCTAGAAGGAGATACGCAGTATTTT. Full variable domain (remainder filled in from reference TRBV7-9 and TRBJ2-3): DTGVSQNPRHKITKRGQNVTFRCDPISEHNRLYWYRQTLGQGPEFLTYFQNEAQLEKSRLLSDRFSAERPKGSFSTLEIQRTEQGDSAMYLCASSLALEGDTQYFGPGTRLTVL.

The CDR3 DNA sequence: TGTGCCAGCAGCTTGGCGGAGGTGGGCTACACCTTC. Its translation is CASSLAEVGYTF. The rearrangement joins TRBV5-6 to TRBJ1-2; D not resolved. Trimming pared 0 bases from V and 8 bases from J, leaving 8 bases between. The CDR3 has 12 amino acids. The germline gives CDR1 SGHDT, CDR2 YYEEEE. The full variable domain, its missing parts supplied by reference TRBV5-6 and TRBJ1-2, is DAGVTQSPTHLIKTRGQQVTLRCSPKSGHDTVSWYQQALGQGPQFIFQYYEEEERQRGNFPDRFSGHQFPNYSSELNVNALLLGDSALYLCASSLAEVGYTFGSGTRLTVV.

The chain recombines TRBV30 with TRBJ2-1, with D unresolved. V lost 2 bases to trimming and J lost 7 bases, with 12 bases between them. Germline CDR1 GTSNPN, CDR2 SVGIG (reference sequence). This CDR3 contains 13 residues. CDR3: CAWSPTPWNEQFF. The DNA of the CDR3 is TGTGCCTGGAGTCCAACACCCTGGAATGAGCAGTTCTTC.

The CDR3 sequence is CASSLEGQANTEAFF. Here the CDR3 DNA reads TGTGCCAGCAGCTTAGAGGGACAGGCGAACACTGAAGCTTTCTTT. V gene TRBV11-2 combines with J gene TRBJ1-1; TRBD1 aligns across 8 bases. The CDR3 sequence is 15 residues long. Germline assignment: CDR1 SGHAT and CDR2 FQNNGV. J lost 1 base, V lost 0 bases, and 1 base had no gene match.

The chain employs TRBV27 and TRBJ2-3; 9 positions agree with TRBD1. CDR3 length equals 15 residues. The J segment lost 10 bases and the V segment lost 2 bases, leaving 10 bases of the junction unmatched. Germline loops: CDR1 MNHEY, CDR2 SMNVEV (reference sequence). CDR3 in DNA: TGTGCCAGCAGTTTAGGGTCGGGACAGGGATACGCGCAGTATTTT. It specifies CASSLGSGQGYAQYF.

V gene TRBV18 combines with J gene TRBJ1-4, with D tentatively TRBD1 (6 bases). Per the germline V gene, CDR1 is KGHSH and CDR2 is LQKENI. V lost 3 bases and J lost 3, with 11 bases in between. This CDR3 has 15 residues. The chain's CDR3 is CASSPIQGPNEKLFF. CDR3 coding DNA: TGTGCCAGCTCACCCATACAGGGCCCTAATGAAAAACTGTTTTTT.

This sequence joins TRBV2 and TRBJ1-6; D gene uncertain. Germline CDR1 SNHLY, CDR2 FYNNEI. V lost 1 base, J lost 0 bases, and 7 bases lay in between. The CDR3 extends over 16 amino acids. The CDR3 DNA follows: TGTGCCAGCAGTGAAGGGTCAAGCTCCTATAATTCACCCCTCCACTTT. Its translation is CASSEGSSSYNSPLHF.

V gene TRBV30 combines with J gene TRBJ2-7; TRBD2 matches 11 bases. Germline trimming cut 2 bases from V and 4 bases from J; bases unmatched to any gene: 4. This CDR3 region has 14 residues. Germline V lookup: CDR1 GTSNPN, CDR2 SVGIG (reference sequence). This chain's CDR3 is CAWSQPSGRYEQYF. The CDR3 bases are TGTGCCTGGAGTCAGCCTAGCGGGAGGTACGAGCAGTACTTC.

This chain links TRBV13 with TRBJ2-7, with D uncertain. Germline V gene lookup returns CDR1 PRHDT and CDR2 FYEKMQ (reference sequence). The CDR3 totals 14 residues. Deletions cut 1 base from V and 0 bases from J, with 7 bases between. CDR3 nucleotide sequence: TGTGCCAGCAGCTTAGCAAGGAGCTCCTACGAGCAGTACTTC. Protein: CASSLARSSYEQYF.

V and J are TRBV19 and TRBJ2-3, with 11 bases lining up with TRBD2. CDR1 and CDR2 (germline): LNHDA, SQIVND (reference sequence). The CDR3 contains 15 residues. V gave up 4 bases and J gave up 9 bases; unmatched junction bases: 9. The CDR3 coding sequence is TGTGCCAGTAGTACGACTAGCGGGGCTCCCTCAACGCAGTATTTT. The encoded protein is CASSTTSGAPSTQYF.

The genes are TRBV9 and TRBJ2-3; TRBD2 matches 9 bases. Trimming removed 7 bases from V and 3 bases from J; junction bases left unmatched: 15. The V gene's germline CDR1 is SGDLS and CDR2 YYNGEE. CDR3 size: 17 residues. The CDR3 DNA reads as TGTGCCAGCGGCGGGGGCGGGAGGGCCTCCCCGACAGATACGCAGTATTTT. Its translation: CASGGGGRASPTDTQYF.

CDR3 sequence reads: CASSEFLDRALLETQYF. DNA for the CDR3: TGTGCCAGCAGTGAATTTTTGGACAGGGCACTTTTAGAGACCCAGTACTTC. This sequence joins TRBV6-1 and TRBJ2-5, with 8 bases matching TRBD1. The CDR3 has 17 amino acids. Trimming at V came to 2 bases and at J to 4 bases, leaving 12 bases not matched to a gene. CDR1 is MNHNS, CDR2 SASEGT, per germline.

The rearrangement joins TRBV18 to TRBJ2-3; D gene ambiguous. The germline gives CDR1 KGHSH, CDR2 LQKENI. The CDR3 has 14 amino acids. The germline V and J ends were trimmed by 3 bases and 2 bases, with 9 bases remaining between them. This CDR3 reads CASSPIHPTDTQYF. The CDR3 nucleotides are TGTGCCAGCTCACCCATCCACCCCACAGATACGCAGTATTTT.

Note on this clone: Other DNA variants within this sample encode the same CDR3. The gene calls are TRBV6-5 and TRBJ1-1; a weak D match, TRBD1 (5 bases). Germline V lookup: CDR1 MNHEY, CDR2 SVGAGI. The V and J ends lost 0 bases and 4 bases respectively, with 12 bases between them. The CDR3 is 15 amino acids. The CDR3 DNA sequence: TGTGCCAGCAGTTACTCGCCTCCTAGGGGCACTGAAGCTTTCTTT. It encodes CASSYSPPRGTEAFF.

The chain recombines TRBV5-1 with TRBJ2-3; D remains ambiguous. The length of the CDR3 is 13 residues. V lost 0 bases, J lost 5 bases, and 7 bases lay in between. CDR1 is SGHRS, CDR2 YFSETQ, per germline. This CDR3 is CASSLVEIDTQYF. The CDR3 DNA follows: TGCGCCAGCAGCTTGGTGGAGATAGATACGCAGTATTTT.

The chain employs TRBV7-3 and TRBJ2-3; TRBD1 is a possible D gene (5 bases). The V gene lost 7 bases and the J gene lost 3 bases, with 11 bases spanning the gap. Germline-derived CDR1 and CDR2 are SGHTA and FQGTGA. CDR3 size: 13 residues. The DNA for the CDR3 is TGTGCCAGCACCCCCCCAGGGACAGATACGCAGTATTTT. This gives the protein CASTPPGTDTQYF. Filled out from reference TRBV7-3 and TRBJ2-3, the complete variable domain reads GAGVSQTPSNKVTEKGKYVELRCDPISGHTALYWYRQSLGQGPEFLIYFQGTGAADDSGLPNDRFFAVRPEGSVSTLKIQRTERGDSAVYLCASTPPGTDTQYFGPGTRLTVL.

V usage is TRBV29-1 and J usage is TRBJ2-5; D ambiguous. There are 10 residues in the CDR3. Trimming shortened V by 8 bases and J by 2 bases, and 6 bases separated the two germline ends. The V gene's germline CDR1 is SQVTM and CDR2 ANQGSEA. CDR3 sequence reads: CSTLQETQYF. CDR3 sequence (DNA): TGCAGCACGTTACAAGAGACCCAGTACTTC.

V usage is TRBV5-4 and J usage is TRBJ2-7; D gene unclear. V lost 4 bases, J lost 2 bases, and 16 bases lay in between. From germline, CDR1 is SGHNT and CDR2 YYREEE (reference sequence). The CDR3 totals 15 residues. The CDR3 region is CASSLQNSWPYEQYF. CDR3 coding DNA: TGTGCCAGCAGCCTACAGAATTCGTGGCCCTACGAGCAGTACTTC. Full variable domain (outside the CDR3, taken from reference TRBV5-4 and TRBJ2-7): ETGVTQSPTHLIKTRGQQVTLRCSSQSGHNTVSWYQQALGQGPQFIFQYYREEENGRGNFPPRFSGLQFPNYSSELNVNALELDDSALYLCASSLQNSWPYEQYFGPGTRLTVT.

This chain connects TRBV2 to TRBJ2-7, with 8 bases fitting TRBD1. The CDR3 contains 14 residues. The germline gives CDR1 SNHLY, CDR2 FYNNEI. The J segment lost 6 bases and the V segment lost 4 bases, leaving 8 bases of the junction unmatched. The CDR3 nucleotides are TGTGCCAGCAGTGGGTTTGGACAGGGTTCCGAGCAGTACTTC. This translates into CASSGFGQGSEQYF. Full variable domain (outside the CDR3, taken from reference TRBV2 and TRBJ2-7): EPEVTQTPSHQVTQMGQEVILRCVPISNHLYFYWYRQILGQKVEFLVSFYNNEISEKSEIFDDQFSVERPDGSNFTLKIRSTKLEDSAMYFCASSGFGQGSEQYFGPGTRLTVT.

This chain uses TRBV7-9 with TRBJ1-2; D perhaps matches TRBD1 (6 bases). The germline gives CDR1 SEHNR, CDR2 FQNEAQ (reference sequence). The CDR3 is 13 residues long. Between the trimmed V and J ends, which lost 3 bases and 6 bases, there was a span of 11 bases. As DNA, the CDR3 is TGTGCCAGCAGCTTGTTGCGACAGGATGGCTACACCTTC. Translating it yields CASSLLRQDGYTF.

With respect to this clone: It may be a read error: a sequence one base away is much more abundant. The sample has other DNA sequences that encode this CDR3 too. CDR3 bases: TGCGCCAGCAGCTTGGAGGGCAATAGCAATCAGCCCCAGCATTTT. As protein: CASSLEGNSNQPQHF. This rearrangement joins TRBV5-1 to TRBJ1-5; unclear D gene. CDR3 size: 15 residues. V shed 0 bases and J shed 0 bases, with 7 bases lying between them. Germline-derived CDR1 and CDR2 are SGHRS and YFSETQ.

The J gene is TRBJ2-4, the V gene TRBV14; D not certain. The V and J ends lost 2 bases and 0 bases respectively, with 8 bases between them. Germline V gives CDR1 SGHDN, CDR2 FVKESK. This CDR3 has 15 residues. The CDR3 spells CASSQSLLAKNIQYF. Written as DNA, the CDR3 is TGTGCCAGCAGCCAATCATTATTAGCCAAAAACATTCAGTACTTC.

This rearrangement joins TRBV2 to TRBJ2-7; D might be TRBD2 (7 bases). Germline CDR1 and CDR2: SNHLY and FYNNEI. CDR3 length: 15 residues. Trimming stripped 2 bases from V and 3 bases from J, with 14 bases between. This CDR3 reads CASSEIEGGIYEQYF. For the CDR3, the DNA is TGTGCCAGCAGTGAAATAGAGGGGGGGATCTACGAGCAGTACTTC.

Concerning this clone itself: This sample includes further DNA sequences coding for the same CDR3. The chain uses TRBV2 and TRBJ1-5, with D unresolved. Germline CDR1 and CDR2: SNHLY and FYNNEI. This CDR3 region has 14 residues. V lost 4 bases to trimming and J lost 2 bases, with 9 bases between them. DNA of the CDR3: TGTGCCAGCAGTGTGAGAGGTGGCAATCAGCCCCAGCATTTT. This sequence encodes CASSVRGGNQPQHF.

On this clone itself: Additional DNA sequences in this sample encode the identical CDR3. The chain has TRBV18 and TRBJ2-7; D is undetermined. Trimming left V 0 bases short and J 2 bases short, with 5 bases between. The CDR3 consists of 13 residues. From germline, CDR1 is KGHSH and CDR2 LQKENI. Here the CDR3 DNA reads TGTGCCAGCTCACCACCACGAACCTACGAGCAGTACTTC. Residues: CASSPPRTYEQYF.

This CDR3 reads CASSLSQGNEKLFF. CDR3 DNA sequence: TGTGCCAGCAGTTTATCCCAGGGTAATGAAAAACTGTTTTTT. The chain employs TRBV28 and TRBJ1-4; perhaps TRBD1 as D (5 bases). The CDR3 has 14 residues. The germline CDR1 and CDR2 sequences are MDHEN and SYDVKM. Trimming removed 1 base from V and 4 bases from J, with 7 bases in between. Based on the CDR3 plus reference TRBV28 and TRBJ1-4, the full variable domain is DVKVTQSSRYLVKRTGEKVFLECVQDMDHENMFWYRQDPGLGLRLIYFSYDVKMKEKGDIPEGYSVSREKKERFSLILESASTNQTSMYLCASSLSQGNEKLFFGSGTQLSVL.

The chain combines TRBV7-3 with TRBJ2-1; D remains unclear. V dropped 1 base and J dropped 3 bases, with 7 bases sitting between them. CDR1 and CDR2 from the germline V gene are SGHTA and FQGTGA. This CDR3 is built from 14 residues. Written as DNA, the CDR3 is TGTGCCAGCAGCTTAAGGAACGGCTACAATGAGCAGTTCTTC. It specifies CASSLRNGYNEQFF.

The chain joins TRBV7-3 to TRBJ2-5; 11 bases align to TRBD2. Losses at the gene ends were 1 base for V and 2 bases for J; bases not matched to a gene: 3. CDR3 length: 16 residues. Germline-derived CDR1 and CDR2 are SGHTA and FQGTGA. As DNA, the CDR3 is TGTGCCAGCAGCTTAATGGGACTAGCGGAGCAAGAGACCCAGTACTTC. Its protein product is CASSLMGLAEQETQYF.

The rearrangement joins TRBV7-9 to TRBJ2-2, with D hard to call. This CDR3 has 13 residues. The germline V gene encodes CDR1 SEHNR and CDR2 FQNEAQ (reference sequence). Trimming took off 1 base at V and 6 bases at J, with 6 bases between the two ends. The CDR3 sequence: CASSLEHPGELFF. The CDR3 DNA reads TGTGCCAGCAGCTTAGAACATCCCGGGGAGCTGTTTTTT.

The chain carries TRBV7-9 and TRBJ1-5; a weak D match, TRBD1 (5 bases). CDR3 length: 17 amino acids. The germline V gene encodes CDR1 SEHNR and CDR2 FQNEAQ (reference sequence). V was trimmed by 1 base and J by 0 bases, leaving 13 bases between them. The CDR3 nucleotides read TGTGCCAGCAGCTTAGGCGTATCGGGGGATAGCAATCAGCCCCAGCATTTT. Translated: CASSLGVSGDSNQPQHF.